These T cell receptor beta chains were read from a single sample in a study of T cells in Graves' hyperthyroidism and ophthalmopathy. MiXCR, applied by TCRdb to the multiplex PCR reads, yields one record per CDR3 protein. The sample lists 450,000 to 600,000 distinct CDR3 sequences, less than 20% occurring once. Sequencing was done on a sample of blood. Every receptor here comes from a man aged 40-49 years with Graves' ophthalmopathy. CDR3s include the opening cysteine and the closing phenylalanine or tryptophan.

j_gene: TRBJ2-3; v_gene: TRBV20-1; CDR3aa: CSARVRGTHRGTDTQYF
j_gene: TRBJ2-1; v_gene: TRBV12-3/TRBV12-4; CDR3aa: CASSPGGPSRNEQFF
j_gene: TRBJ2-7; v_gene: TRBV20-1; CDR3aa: CSARLSMPGQGDEQYF
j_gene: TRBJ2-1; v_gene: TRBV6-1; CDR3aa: CASSLYGGAHYNEQFF
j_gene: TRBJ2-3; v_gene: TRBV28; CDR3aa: CASRGLAGDVDTQYF
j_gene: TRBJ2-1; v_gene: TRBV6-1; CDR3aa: CASIAPGLADPSYNEQFF
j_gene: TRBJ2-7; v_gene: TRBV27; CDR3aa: CASSSERDTYYEQYF
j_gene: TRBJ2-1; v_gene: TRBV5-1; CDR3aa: CASSLRPDGGEQFF
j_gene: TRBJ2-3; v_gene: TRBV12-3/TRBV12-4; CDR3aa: CASSLQRTDTQYF
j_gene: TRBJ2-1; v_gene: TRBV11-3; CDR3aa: CASSLDLGHEQFF
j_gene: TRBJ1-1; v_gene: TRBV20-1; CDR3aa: CSARDLDEVNTEAFF
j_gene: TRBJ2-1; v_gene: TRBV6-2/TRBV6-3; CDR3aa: CASRPLRDLYNEQFF
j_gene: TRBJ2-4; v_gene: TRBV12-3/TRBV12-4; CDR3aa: CASSFRSEQIQYF
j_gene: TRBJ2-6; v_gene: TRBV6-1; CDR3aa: CASRPLVSGANVLTF
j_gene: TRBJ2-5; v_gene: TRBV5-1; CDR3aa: CASRFGAGGEETQYF
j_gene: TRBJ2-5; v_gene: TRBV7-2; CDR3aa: CASSLEAGETQYF
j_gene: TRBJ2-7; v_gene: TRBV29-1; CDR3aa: CSATPPGSSYEQYF
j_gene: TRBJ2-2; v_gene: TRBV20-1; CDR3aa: CSASEENTGELFF
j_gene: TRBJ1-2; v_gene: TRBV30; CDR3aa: CAWGTANYGYTF
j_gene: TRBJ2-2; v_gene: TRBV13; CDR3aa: CASSLSSPSGGAIGELFF
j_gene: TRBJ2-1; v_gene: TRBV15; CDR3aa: CATHGAGLDNEQFF
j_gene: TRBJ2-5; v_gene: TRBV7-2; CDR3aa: CASSEGGGLETQYF
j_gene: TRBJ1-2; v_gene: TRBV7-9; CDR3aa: CASSLVSTGYTF
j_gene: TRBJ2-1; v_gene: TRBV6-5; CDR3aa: CASSYSRGNEQFF
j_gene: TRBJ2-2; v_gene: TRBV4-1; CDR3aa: CASSQVPGGTGELFF
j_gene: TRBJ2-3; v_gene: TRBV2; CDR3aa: CASWDGFTDTQYF
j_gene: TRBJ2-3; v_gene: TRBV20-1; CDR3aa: CSAGFTDTQYF
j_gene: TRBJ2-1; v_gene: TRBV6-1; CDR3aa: CASGTMGHNEQFF
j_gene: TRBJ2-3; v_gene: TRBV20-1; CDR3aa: CSARPSGTTDTQYF
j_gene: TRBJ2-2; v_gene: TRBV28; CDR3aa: CASSPLRGTGELFF
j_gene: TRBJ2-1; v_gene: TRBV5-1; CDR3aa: CASSLNDPAYNEQFF
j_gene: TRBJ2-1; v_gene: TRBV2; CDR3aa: CASAPDGLSSYNEQFF